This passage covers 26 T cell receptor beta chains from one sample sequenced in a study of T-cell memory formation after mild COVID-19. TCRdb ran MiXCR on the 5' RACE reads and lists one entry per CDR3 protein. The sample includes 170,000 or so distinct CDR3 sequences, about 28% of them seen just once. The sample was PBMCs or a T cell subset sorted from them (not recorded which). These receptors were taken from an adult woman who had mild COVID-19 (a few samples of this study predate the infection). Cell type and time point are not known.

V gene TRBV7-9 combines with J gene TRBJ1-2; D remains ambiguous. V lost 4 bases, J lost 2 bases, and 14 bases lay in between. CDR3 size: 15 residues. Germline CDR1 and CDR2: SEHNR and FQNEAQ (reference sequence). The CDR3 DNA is TGTGCCAGCAGCTCATCACTGCCACTAAACTATGGCTACACCTTC. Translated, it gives CASSSSLPLNYGYTF.

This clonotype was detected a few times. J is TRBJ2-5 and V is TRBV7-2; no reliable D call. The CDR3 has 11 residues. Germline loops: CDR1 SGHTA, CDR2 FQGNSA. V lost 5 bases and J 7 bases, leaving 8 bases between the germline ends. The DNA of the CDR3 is TGTGCCAGCAGCCCCTTGGGGACCCAGTACTTC. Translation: CASSPLGTQYF.

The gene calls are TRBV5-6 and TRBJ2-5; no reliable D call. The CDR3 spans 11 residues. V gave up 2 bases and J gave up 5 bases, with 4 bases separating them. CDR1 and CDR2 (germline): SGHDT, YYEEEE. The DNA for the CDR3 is TGTGCCAGCAGCTTTGGCGAGACCCAGTACTTC. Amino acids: CASSFGETQYF.

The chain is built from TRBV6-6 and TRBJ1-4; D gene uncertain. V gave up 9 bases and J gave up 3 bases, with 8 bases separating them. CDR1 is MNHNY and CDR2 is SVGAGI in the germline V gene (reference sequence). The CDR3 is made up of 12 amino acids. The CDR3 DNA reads TGTGCCAGTGGGATGTCTAATGAAAAACTGTTTTTT. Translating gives CASGMSNEKLFF.

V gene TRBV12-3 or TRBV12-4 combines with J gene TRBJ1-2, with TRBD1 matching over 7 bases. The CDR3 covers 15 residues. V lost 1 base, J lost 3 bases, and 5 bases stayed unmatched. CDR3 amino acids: CASSLVPGGDYGYTF. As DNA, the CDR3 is TGTGCCAGCAGTTTAGTTCCAGGGGGTGACTATGGCTACACCTTC.

CDR3 nucleotides: TGTGCCATCAGGGCAGGAGACACCGGGGAGCTGTTTTTT. Its protein is CAIRAGDTGELFF. This chain joins TRBV10-3 and TRBJ2-2; D gene uncertain. The length of the CDR3 is 13 residues. Germline CDR1 reads ENHRY; CDR2 reads SYGVKD. V lost 6 bases and J lost 3, with 8 bases in between.

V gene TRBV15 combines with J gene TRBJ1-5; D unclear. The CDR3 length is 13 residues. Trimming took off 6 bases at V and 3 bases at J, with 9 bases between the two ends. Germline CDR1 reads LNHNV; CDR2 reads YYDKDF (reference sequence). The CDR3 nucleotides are TGTGCCACCAGTCTACTGAACAATCAGCCCCAGCATTTT. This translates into CATSLLNNQPQHF.

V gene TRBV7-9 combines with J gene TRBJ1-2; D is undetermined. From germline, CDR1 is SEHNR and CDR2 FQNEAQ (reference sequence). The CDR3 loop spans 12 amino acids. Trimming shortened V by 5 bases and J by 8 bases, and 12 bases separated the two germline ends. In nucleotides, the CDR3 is TGTGCCAGCAGCCCACGGTTGGACGGCTACACCTTC. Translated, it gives CASSPRLDGYTF.

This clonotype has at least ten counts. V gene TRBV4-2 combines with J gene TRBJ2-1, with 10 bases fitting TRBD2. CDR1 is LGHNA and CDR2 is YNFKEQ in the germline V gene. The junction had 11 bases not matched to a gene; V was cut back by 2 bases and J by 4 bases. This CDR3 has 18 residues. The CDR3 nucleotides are TGTGCCAGCAGCCAAAATTATTTAGCGGGGGGACCATACAATGAGCAGTTCTTC. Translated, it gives CASSQNYLAGGPYNEQFF.

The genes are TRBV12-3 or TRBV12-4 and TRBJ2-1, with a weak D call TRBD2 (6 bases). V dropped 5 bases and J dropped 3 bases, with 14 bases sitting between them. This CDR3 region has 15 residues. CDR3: CASSLSGRNYNEQFF. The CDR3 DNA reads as TGTGCCAGCAGTCTAAGCGGGCGAAACTACAATGAGCAGTTCTTC.

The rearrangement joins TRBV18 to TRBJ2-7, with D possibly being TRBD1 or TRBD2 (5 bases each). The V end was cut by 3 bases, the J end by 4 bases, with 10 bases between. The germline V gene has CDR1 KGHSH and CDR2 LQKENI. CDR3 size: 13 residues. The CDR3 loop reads CASSPGTRYEQYF. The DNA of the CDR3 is TGTGCCAGCTCACCCGGGACCCGATACGAGCAGTACTTC.

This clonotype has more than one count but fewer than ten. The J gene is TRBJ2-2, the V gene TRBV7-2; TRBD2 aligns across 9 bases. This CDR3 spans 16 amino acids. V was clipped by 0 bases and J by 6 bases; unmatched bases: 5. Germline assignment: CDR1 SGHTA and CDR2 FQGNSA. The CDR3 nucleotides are TGTGCCAGCAGCTTAGCTCTAGCGGGGACGTCCGGGGAGCTGTTTTTT. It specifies CASSLALAGTSGELFF.

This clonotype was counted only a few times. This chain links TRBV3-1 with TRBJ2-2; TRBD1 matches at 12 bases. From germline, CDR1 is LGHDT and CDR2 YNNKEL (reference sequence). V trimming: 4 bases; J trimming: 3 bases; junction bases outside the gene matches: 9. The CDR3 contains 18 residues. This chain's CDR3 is CASSPGPGQGAYTGELFF. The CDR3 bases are TGTGCCAGCAGCCCAGGACCGGGACAGGGGGCTTACACCGGGGAGCTGTTTTTT.

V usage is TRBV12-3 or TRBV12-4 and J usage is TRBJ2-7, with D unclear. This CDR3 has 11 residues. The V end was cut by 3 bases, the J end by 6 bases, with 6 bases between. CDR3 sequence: CASSLLAEQYF. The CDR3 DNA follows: TGTGCCAGCAGTTTGTTGGCCGAGCAGTACTTC.

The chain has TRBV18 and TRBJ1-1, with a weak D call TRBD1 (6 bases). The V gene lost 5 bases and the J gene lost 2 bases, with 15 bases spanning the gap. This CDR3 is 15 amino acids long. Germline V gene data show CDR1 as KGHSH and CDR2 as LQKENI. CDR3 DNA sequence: TGTGCCAGCTCAATCGTCGGGGACACCAACACTGAAGCTTTCTTT. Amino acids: CASSIVGDTNTEAFF.

The CDR3 nucleotides read TGTGCCAGCAGCTCCGGGACTAGCCCCCACGAGCAGTACTTC. Translating gives CASSSGTSPHEQYF. This chain uses TRBV7-6 with TRBJ2-7, with 9 bases aligning to TRBD2. Losses at the gene ends were 4 bases for V and 5 bases for J; bases not matched to a gene: 6. CDR3 length: 14 amino acids. Germline V gene data show CDR1 as SGHVS and CDR2 as FNYEAQ.

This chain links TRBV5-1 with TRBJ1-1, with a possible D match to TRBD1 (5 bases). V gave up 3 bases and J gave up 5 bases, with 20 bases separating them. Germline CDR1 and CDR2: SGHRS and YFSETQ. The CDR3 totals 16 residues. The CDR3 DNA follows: TGCGCCAGCAGCTCCCTGGCCATAGGGGCTGGGACTGAAGCTTTCTTT. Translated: CASSSLAIGAGTEAFF.

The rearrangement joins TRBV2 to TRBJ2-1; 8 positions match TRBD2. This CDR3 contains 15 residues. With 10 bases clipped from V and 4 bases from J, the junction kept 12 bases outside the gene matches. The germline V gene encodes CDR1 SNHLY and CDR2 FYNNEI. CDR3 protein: CATLSRGELYNEQFF. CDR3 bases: TGTGCCACCCTCTCGCGGGGGGAACTATACAATGAGCAGTTCTTC.

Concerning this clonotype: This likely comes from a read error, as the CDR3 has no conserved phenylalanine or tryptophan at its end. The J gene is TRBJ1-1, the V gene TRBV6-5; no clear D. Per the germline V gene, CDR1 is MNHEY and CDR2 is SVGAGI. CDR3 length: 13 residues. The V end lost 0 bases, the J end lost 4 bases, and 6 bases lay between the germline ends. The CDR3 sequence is CASSYSGRTEAFY. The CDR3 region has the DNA TGTGCCAGCAGTTACTCAGGCCGCACTGAAGCTTTCTAT.

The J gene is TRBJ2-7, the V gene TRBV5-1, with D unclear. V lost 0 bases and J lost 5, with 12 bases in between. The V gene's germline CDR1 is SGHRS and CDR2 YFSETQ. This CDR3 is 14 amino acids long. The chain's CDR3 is CASSLGTVANEQYF. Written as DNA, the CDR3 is TGCGCCAGCAGCTTGGGGACGGTCGCTAACGAGCAGTACTTC.

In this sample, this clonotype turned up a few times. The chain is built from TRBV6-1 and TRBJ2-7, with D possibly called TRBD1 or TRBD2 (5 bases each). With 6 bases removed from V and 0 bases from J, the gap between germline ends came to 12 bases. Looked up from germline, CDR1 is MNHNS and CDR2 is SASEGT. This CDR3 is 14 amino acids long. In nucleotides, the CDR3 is TGTGCCAGCAGGCCGGGACCCAGCTCCTACGAGCAGTACTTC. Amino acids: CASRPGPSSYEQYF.

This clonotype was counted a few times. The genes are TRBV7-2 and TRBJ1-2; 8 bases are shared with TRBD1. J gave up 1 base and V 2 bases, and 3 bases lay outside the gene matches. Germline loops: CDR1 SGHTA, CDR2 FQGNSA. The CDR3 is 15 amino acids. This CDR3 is CASSLKTGDNYGYTF. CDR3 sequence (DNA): TGTGCCAGCAGCTTAAAGACAGGGGATAACTATGGCTACACCTTC. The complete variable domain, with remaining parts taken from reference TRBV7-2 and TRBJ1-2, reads GAGVSQSPSNKVTEKGKDVELRCDPISGHTALYWYRQSLGQGLEFLIYFQGNSAPDKSGLPSDRFSAERTGGSVSTLTIQRTQQEDSAVYLCASSLKTGDNYGYTFGSGTRLTVV.

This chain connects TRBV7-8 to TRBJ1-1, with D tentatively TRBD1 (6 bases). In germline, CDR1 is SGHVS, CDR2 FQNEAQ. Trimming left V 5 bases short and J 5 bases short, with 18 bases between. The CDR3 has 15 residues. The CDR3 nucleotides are TGTGCCAGCAGCCTACCCGGGACAATTGGGACTGAAGCTTTCTTT. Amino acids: CASSLPGTIGTEAFF. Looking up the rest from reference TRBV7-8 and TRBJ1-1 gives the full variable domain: GAGVSQSPRYKVAKRGQDVALRCDPISGHVSLFWYQQALGQGPEFLTYFQNEAQLDKSGLPSDRFFAERPEGSVSTLKIQRTQQEDSAVYLCASSLPGTIGTEAFFGQGTRLTVV.

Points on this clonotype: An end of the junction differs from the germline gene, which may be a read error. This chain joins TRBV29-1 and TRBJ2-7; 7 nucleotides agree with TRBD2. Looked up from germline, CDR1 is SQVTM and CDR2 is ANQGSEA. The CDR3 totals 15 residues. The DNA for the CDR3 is TGCAGCGTTGAAAGGGCGGGGGAAAACTCCTACGTGCAGTACTTC. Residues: CSVERAGENSYVQYF.

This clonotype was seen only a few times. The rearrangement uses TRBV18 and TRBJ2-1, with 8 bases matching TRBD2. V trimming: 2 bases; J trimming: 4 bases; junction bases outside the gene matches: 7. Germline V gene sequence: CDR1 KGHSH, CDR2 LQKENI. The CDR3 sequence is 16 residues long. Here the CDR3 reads CASSPFVSGEYNEQFF. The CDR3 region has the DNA TGTGCCAGCTCACCATTTGTTAGCGGGGAATACAATGAGCAGTTCTTC.

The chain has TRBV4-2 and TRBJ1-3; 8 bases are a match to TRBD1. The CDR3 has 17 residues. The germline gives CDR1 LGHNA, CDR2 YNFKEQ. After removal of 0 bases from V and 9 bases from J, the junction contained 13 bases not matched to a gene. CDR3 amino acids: CASSQEIGDRSGGTIYF. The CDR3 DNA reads TGTGCCAGCAGCCAAGAAATCGGGGACAGGTCTGGAGGCACCATATATTTT.